This T cell receptor beta chain was recorded in a study of radiation and T cells in renal cell carcinoma. Broader study findings: No pretreatment tumor biopsies were available for baseline clonotypes. From baseline, blood top tumor clonotypes peaked at 2 weeks post-radiation.

Comment on this clone: Its antigen remains unidentified. Because it lacks the conserved phenylalanine or tryptophan at the end, this CDR3 is likely a read error. The DNA is left out, because the CDR3 cannot be placed on it with certainty; the CDR3 is given as TCRdb lists it.

The CDR3 extends over 15 residues, inclusive of both ends. Germline V gives CDR1 PRHDT, CDR2 FYEKMQ (reference sequence). As to time point: baseline pretreatment blood. Noted treatment: 15 Gy SBRT to primary tumor, nephrectomy 4 weeks later. Radiation-treated patients gave blood at baseline, week 2 and week 4. This renal cell carcinoma was of the clear cell type. Sequencing was performed with immunoSEQ multiplex PCR; in TCRdb, only in-frame clones are kept and a portion is missing. Of 100,000 or so clones in the sample, 65% to 90% were seen once. The V and J genes are TRBV13 and TRBJ2-7; the D call in the table, TRBD2, was not verified against the DNA. The sample consisted of blood, taken from a patient whose treatment included radiotherapy and nephrectomy. The TCR sequence derives from a man in his forties or fifties with renal cell carcinoma. The CDR3 is CASSLGRRVAGGPEL.